The 31 T cell receptor beta chains below all came from one sample that was sequenced in a study of CXCR3-negative and CXCR3-positive naive CD8 T cells. Study observations and caveats: When CXCR3-positive naive cells were set against CXCR3-negative naive cells, the former had more hydrophobic TRB CDR3s.

The method, 5' RACE with UMI labels, was used to prepare the TRB cDNA libraries. Reanalyzing the 5' RACE reads, TCRdb keeps one entry per CDR3 protein, without DNA. The sample totals tens of thousands of distinct CDR3 sequences. These TCRs' antigens remain unknown. Sequences were obtained from naive CXCR3+ CD8+ T cells from blood. The subset was: CD45RO-CCR7+CD27+CD95- naive CD8+ T cells expressing CXCR3 (TNR3+). These TCRs come from a human donor in good health. Some clones in this sample may be carry-over from other donors' samples.

The gene calls are TRBV7-9 and TRBJ1-2; as DNA is missing, the TRBD1 call by TCRdb cannot be tested. This CDR3 region has 16 residues. CDR1 is SEHNR and CDR2 is FQNEAQ in the germline V gene (reference sequence). The chain's CDR3 is CASSLSRVGEDYGYTF.

CDR3 residues: CASSPGRRLDEQYF. The V gene is TRBV5-1, the J gene TRBJ2-7; TCRdb returns TRBD1, unconfirmable since there is no DNA. Germline-derived CDR1 and CDR2 are SGHRS and YFSETQ. CDR3 length: 14 residues.

This chain links TRBV29-1 with TRBJ2-7; the TCRdb call, TRBD2, lacks DNA for checking. Germline V gene lookup returns CDR1 SQVTM and CDR2 ANQGSEA. There are 11 residues in the CDR3. The CDR3 loop is CSAPKPTLRDF.

The chain combines TRBV6-6 with TRBJ1-1; absent DNA, TCRdb's TRBD1 call cannot be checked. The CDR3 totals 16 residues. CDR1 and CDR2 from the germline V gene are MNHNY and SVGAGI (reference sequence). CDR3 sequence reads: CASSSGTGAPNTEAFF.

This chain joins TRBV6-5 and TRBJ1-5; TCRdb gives TRBD1 as the D gene, but with no DNA this cannot be confirmed. This CDR3 spans 16 amino acids. Germline V gives CDR1 MNHEY, CDR2 SVGAGI. CDR3 sequence reads: CASSYSMGDGNQPQHF.

This chain joins TRBV5-1 and TRBJ2-7; TCRdb selects TRBD1, and the lack of DNA leaves this call unchecked. Germline assignment: CDR1 SGHRS and CDR2 YFSETQ. This CDR3 region has 15 residues. The chain's CDR3 is CASSLTGGLLYEQYF.

The V gene is TRBV6-1, the J gene TRBJ2-1; TCRdb's D call of TRBD1 is untestable without DNA. Germline V CDR1 and CDR2: MNHNS, SASEGT. The CDR3 loop spans 14 amino acids. CDR3: CASSEPGNNNEQFF.

The V and J genes are TRBV12-3 or TRBV12-4 and TRBJ2-5; the TCRdb call, TRBD2, lacks DNA for checking. CDR3 size: 12 residues. The CDR3 protein is CASSKRGETQYF.

The V gene is TRBV5-1, the J gene TRBJ1-1. The CDR3 runs 12 residues. Germline V CDR1 and CDR2: SGHRS, YFSETQ. The CDR3 spells CASSFPEREAFF. The entire variable domain, with the rest obtained from reference TRBV5-1 and TRBJ1-1, is as follows: KAGVTQTPRYLIKTRGQQVTLSCSPISGHRSVSWYQQTPGQGLQFLFEYFSETQRNKGNFPGRFSGRQFSNSRSEMNVSTLELGDSALYLCASSFPEREAFFGQGTRLTVV.

The V and J genes are TRBV2 and TRBJ2-7; the D gene TCRdb calls, TRBD2, cannot be checked with no DNA. The CDR3 runs 15 residues. In germline, CDR1 is SNHLY, CDR2 FYNNEI. The CDR3 region is CASSDFGTSGYEQYF.

The chain uses TRBV28 and TRBJ2-1; the TRBD2 assignment by TCRdb is unverifiable without DNA. The germline CDR1 and CDR2 sequences are MDHEN and SYDVKM. The CDR3 covers 17 residues. CDR3 in amino acids: CASSTARAGETYNEQFF.

The chain has TRBV4-1 and TRBJ2-7; TCRdb lists TRBD1, though no DNA is available to test this call. Germline values: CDR1 MGHRA, CDR2 YSYEKL. CDR3 length equals 15 residues. CDR3: CASSLPGQGPMEQYF.

The V call is TRBV15, the J call TRBJ2-3. The CDR3 has 14 amino acids. Germline V gene lookup returns CDR1 LNHNV and CDR2 YYDKDF (reference sequence). This CDR3 reads CATSRVGSTDTQYF. Full variable domain (outside the CDR3, taken from reference TRBV15 and TRBJ2-3): DAMVIQNPRYQVTQFGKPVTLSCSQTLNHNVMYWYQQKSSQAPKLLFHYYDKDFNNEADTPDNFQSRRPNTSFCFLDIRSPGLGDTAMYLCATSRVGSTDTQYFGPGTRLTVL.

The V and J genes are TRBV28 and TRBJ1-1; TCRdb proposes TRBD1, but this gene call is untestable without DNA. Per germline, CDR1 MDHEN and CDR2 SYDVKM. This CDR3 is built from 14 residues. The CDR3 spells CASSFGGMNTEAFF.

V gene TRBV7-2 combines with J gene TRBJ1-4. CDR3 length equals 13 residues. CDR1 and CDR2 (germline): SGHTA, FQGNSA. This CDR3 is CASSFLVAEKLFF.

The genes are TRBV28 and TRBJ1-5; TCRdb indicates TRBD1, and absent DNA this call remains unverified. The germline V gene encodes CDR1 MDHEN and CDR2 SYDVKM. The CDR3 is made up of 14 amino acids. Here the CDR3 reads CASSLPGSDQPQHF.

V gene TRBV27 combines with J gene TRBJ1-2; TCRdb picks TRBD1, but there is no DNA to check that call. The CDR3 is 14 residues long. Germline values: CDR1 MNHEY, CDR2 SMNVEV (reference sequence). The CDR3 loop reads CASSFSGTPMGYTF.

The CDR3 loop is CSARETGITEAFF. This chain links TRBV20-1 with TRBJ1-1; there is no DNA to check the TCRdb D call of TRBD1. Looked up from germline, CDR1 is DFQATT and CDR2 is SNEGSKA (reference sequence). This CDR3 is built from 13 residues.

This chain uses TRBV3-1 with TRBJ2-7. Germline loops: CDR1 LGHDT, CDR2 YNNKEL (reference sequence). The CDR3 runs to 14 residues. The CDR3 region is CASSQKPWGYEQYF.

The chain has TRBV5-1 and TRBJ2-7; the D call from TCRdb, TRBD1, cannot be confirmed without DNA. This CDR3 is 14 amino acids long. The germline gives CDR1 SGHRS, CDR2 YFSETQ. CDR3 sequence reads: CASSPDTGSYEQYF.

The chain has TRBV7-8 and TRBJ2-3; TCRdb picks TRBD2, but there is no DNA to check that call. The CDR3 totals 17 residues. Germline V gives CDR1 SGHVS, CDR2 FQNEAQ. The CDR3 is CASSLRRLAELTDTQYF.

The V and J genes are TRBV6-2 or TRBV6-3 and TRBJ2-1; the TCRdb D gene call, TRBD1, has no DNA to confirm it. The CDR3 spans 15 residues. CDR1 MNHEY and CDR2 SVGEGT come from the germline V gene. The CDR3 sequence is CASSRGQAAYNEQFF.

This rearrangement joins TRBV12-3 or TRBV12-4 to TRBJ2-1; checking the TCRdb D call of TRBD1 is not possible without DNA. This CDR3 is built from 13 residues. The CDR3 sequence: CASMTGHENEQFF.

The V and J genes are TRBV20-1 and TRBJ2-7. Germline lookup yields CDR1 DFQATT and CDR2 SNEGSKA (reference sequence). CDR3 size: 13 residues. This CDR3 reads CSASGGPVNEQYF.

The chain has TRBV7-6 and TRBJ2-5; TCRdb's D gene call, TRBD2, goes unchecked for lack of DNA. The CDR3 contains 16 residues. Germline values: CDR1 SGHVS, CDR2 FNYEAQ. The CDR3 spells CASSLVSGSIQETQYF. Variable domain in full (rest from reference TRBV7-6 and TRBJ2-5): GAGVSQSPRYKVTKRGQDVALRCDPISGHVSLYWYRQALGQGPEFLTYFNYEAQQDKSGLPNDRFSAERPEGSISTLTIQRTEQRDSAMYRCASSLVSGSIQETQYFGPGTRLLVL.

This rearrangement joins TRBV7-8 to TRBJ2-2; the D call of TRBD1 rests on TCRdb alone, since no DNA is present to check it. The V gene's germline CDR1 is SGHVS and CDR2 FQNEAQ. The CDR3 is 16 residues long. CDR3 loop: CASTLRDTPNTGELFF.

V is TRBV6-2 or TRBV6-3 and J is TRBJ2-7; no DNA is available, so the TRBD1 call from TCRdb remains unchecked. The CDR3 consists of 13 residues. Germline V lookup: CDR1 MNHEY, CDR2 SVGEGT. CDR3 loop: CASRQDRPYEQYF.

The chain uses TRBV15 and TRBJ2-3; TCRdb returns TRBD2, unconfirmable since there is no DNA. This CDR3 comprises 15 residues. Germline loops: CDR1 LNHNV, CDR2 YYDKDF (reference sequence). The CDR3 spells CATSRGAGGTDTQYF.

The V and J genes are TRBV27 and TRBJ1-2. The CDR3 extends over 14 amino acids. Germline V gene data show CDR1 as MNHEY and CDR2 as SMNVEV (reference sequence). The CDR3: CASSFSVTPMGYTF.

This chain uses TRBV4-1 with TRBJ2-3; the D call of TRBD1 rests on TCRdb alone, since no DNA is present to check it. The CDR3 contains 16 residues. CDR1 and CDR2 from the germline V gene are MGHRA and YSYEKL. CDR3: CASSDGQGSFSDTQYF.

The CDR3 protein is CASSYGTSGSYEQSF. V usage is TRBV7-3 and J usage is TRBJ2-1; the D gene TCRdb calls, TRBD2, cannot be checked with no DNA. Germline CDR1 SGHTA, CDR2 FQGTGA. The CDR3 has 15 residues.